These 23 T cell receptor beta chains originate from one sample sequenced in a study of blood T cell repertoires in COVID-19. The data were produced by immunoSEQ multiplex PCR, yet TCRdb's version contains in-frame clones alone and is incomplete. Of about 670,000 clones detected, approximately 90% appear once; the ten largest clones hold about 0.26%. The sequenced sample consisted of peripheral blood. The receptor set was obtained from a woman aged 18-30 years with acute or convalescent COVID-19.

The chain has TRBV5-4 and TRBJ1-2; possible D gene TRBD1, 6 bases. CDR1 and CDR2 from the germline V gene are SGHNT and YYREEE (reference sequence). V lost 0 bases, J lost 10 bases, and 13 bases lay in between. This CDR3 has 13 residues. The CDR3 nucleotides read TGTGCCAGCAGCTTGGGGCCGGGACACCTCTACACCTTC. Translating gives CASSLGPGHLYTF.

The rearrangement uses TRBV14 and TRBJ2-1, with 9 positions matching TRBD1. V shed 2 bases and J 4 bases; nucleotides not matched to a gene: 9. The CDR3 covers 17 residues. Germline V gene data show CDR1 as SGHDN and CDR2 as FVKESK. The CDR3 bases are TGTGCCAGCAGCCAAAGGTCGGGACAGGGAAGTTACAATGAGCAGTTCTTC. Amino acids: CASSQRSGQGSYNEQFF.

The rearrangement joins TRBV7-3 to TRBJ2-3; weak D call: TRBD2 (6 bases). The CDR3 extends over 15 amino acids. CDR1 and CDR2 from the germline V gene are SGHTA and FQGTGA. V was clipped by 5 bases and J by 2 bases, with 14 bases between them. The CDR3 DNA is TGTGCCAGCAGCCCAAGGCGGGGACCCACAGATACGCAGTATTTT. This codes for CASSPRRGPTDTQYF.

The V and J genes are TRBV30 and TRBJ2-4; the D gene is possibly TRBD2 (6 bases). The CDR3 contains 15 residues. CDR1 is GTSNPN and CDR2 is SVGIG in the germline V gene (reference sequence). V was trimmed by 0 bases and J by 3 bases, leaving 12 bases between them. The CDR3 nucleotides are TGTGCCTGGAGTGTTGGAGGGCTCGGCAAAAACATTCAGTACTTC. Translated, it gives CAWSVGGLGKNIQYF.

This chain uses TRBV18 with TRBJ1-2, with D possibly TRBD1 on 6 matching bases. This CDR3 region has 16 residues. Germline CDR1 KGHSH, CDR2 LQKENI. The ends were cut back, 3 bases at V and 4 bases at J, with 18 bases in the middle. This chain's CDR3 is CASSPEHGRGGYGYTF. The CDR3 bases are TGTGCCAGCTCACCGGAGCATGGTAGGGGGGGCTATGGCTACACCTTC.

CDR3: CASSQDREVYNSPLHF. The CDR3 region has the DNA TGCGCCAGCAGCCAAGACCGGGAAGTTTATAATTCACCCCTCCACTTT. The J gene is TRBJ1-6, the V gene TRBV4-1; D ambiguous. Trimming took off 0 bases at V and 4 bases at J, with 10 bases between the two ends. CDR1 is MGHRA and CDR2 is YSYEKL in the germline V gene. The CDR3 covers 16 residues.

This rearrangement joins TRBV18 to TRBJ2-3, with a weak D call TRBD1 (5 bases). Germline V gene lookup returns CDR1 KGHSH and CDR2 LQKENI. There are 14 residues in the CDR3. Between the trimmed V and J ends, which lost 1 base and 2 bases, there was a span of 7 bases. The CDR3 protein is CASSPQGFTDTQYF. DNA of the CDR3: TGTGCCAGCTCACCACAGGGGTTCACAGATACGCAGTATTTT.

CDR3 bases: TGTGCCAGCAGTGCCCGACAGGGTGGTAATGAAGCTTTCTTT. Protein sequence: CASSARQGGNEAFF. The chain uses TRBV27 and TRBJ1-1; 7 bases map to TRBD1. Germline loops: CDR1 MNHEY, CDR2 SMNVEV (reference sequence). The CDR3 length is 14 residues. Losses at the gene ends were 5 bases for V and 7 bases for J; bases not matched to a gene: 10.

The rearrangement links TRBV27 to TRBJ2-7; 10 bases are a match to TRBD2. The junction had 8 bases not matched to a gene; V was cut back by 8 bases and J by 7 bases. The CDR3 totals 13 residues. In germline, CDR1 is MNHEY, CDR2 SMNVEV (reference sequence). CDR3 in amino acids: CASGAGGPREQYF. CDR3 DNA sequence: TGTGCCAGCGGAGCGGGGGGGCCGAGAGAGCAGTACTTC.

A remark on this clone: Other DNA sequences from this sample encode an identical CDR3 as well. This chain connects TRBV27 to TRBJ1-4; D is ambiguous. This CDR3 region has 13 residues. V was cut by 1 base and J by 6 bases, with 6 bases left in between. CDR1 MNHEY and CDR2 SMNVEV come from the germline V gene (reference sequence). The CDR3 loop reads CASSLWQDEKLFF. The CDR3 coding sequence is TGTGCCAGCAGTTTATGGCAAGATGAAAAACTGTTTTTT.

CDR3 bases: TGTGCCAGCAGCCCCCTCTACTCTGGGGCCAACGTCCTGACTTTC. Its translation is CASSPLYSGANVLTF. The chain employs TRBV28 and TRBJ2-6; D gene uncertain. There are 15 residues in the CDR3. Trimming took off 6 bases at V and 0 bases at J, with 9 bases between the two ends. The germline V gene encodes CDR1 MDHEN and CDR2 SYDVKM.

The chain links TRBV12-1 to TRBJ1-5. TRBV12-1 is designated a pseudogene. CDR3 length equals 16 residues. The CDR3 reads CASSPWGGESNQPQHF. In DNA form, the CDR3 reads TGTGCCAGCAGCCCTTGGGGTGGGGAGAGCAATCAGCCCCAGCATTTT.

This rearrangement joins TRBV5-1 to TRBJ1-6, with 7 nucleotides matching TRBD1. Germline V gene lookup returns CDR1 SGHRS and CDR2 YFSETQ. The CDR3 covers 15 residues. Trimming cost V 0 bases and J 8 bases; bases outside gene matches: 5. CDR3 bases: TGCGCCAGCAGCTTGGCCCTGCAGGGGGATTCACCCCTCCACTTT. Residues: CASSLALQGDSPLHF.

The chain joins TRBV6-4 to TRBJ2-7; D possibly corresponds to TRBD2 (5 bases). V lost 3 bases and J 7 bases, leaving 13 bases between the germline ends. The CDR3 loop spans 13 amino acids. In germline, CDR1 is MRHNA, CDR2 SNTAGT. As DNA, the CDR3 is TGTGCCAGCAGTGAGGGCGGGTTCGGGGAGCAGTACTTC. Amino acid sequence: CASSEGGFGEQYF.

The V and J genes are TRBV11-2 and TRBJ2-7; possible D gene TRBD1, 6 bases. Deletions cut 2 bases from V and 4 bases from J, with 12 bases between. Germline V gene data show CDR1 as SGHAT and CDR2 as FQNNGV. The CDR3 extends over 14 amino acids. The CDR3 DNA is TGTGCCAGCAGCTTATACACTGACAGGTACGAGCAGTACTTC. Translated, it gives CASSLYTDRYEQYF.

CDR3 in DNA: TGTGCCAGCACGAGGGAACACTCTGGAAACACCATATATTTT. It translates to CASTREHSGNTIYF. This sequence joins TRBV2 and TRBJ1-3, with D hard to call. Trimming shortened V by 7 bases and J by 0 bases, and 10 bases separated the two germline ends. This CDR3 is built from 14 residues. Germline CDR1 is SNHLY and CDR2 is FYNNEI.

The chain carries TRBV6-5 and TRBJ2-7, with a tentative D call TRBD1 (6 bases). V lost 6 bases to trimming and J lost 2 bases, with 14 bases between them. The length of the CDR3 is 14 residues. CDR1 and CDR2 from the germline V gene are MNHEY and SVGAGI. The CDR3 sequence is CASSLRQAAYEQYF. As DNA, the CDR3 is TGTGCCAGCAGCCTACGACAGGCAGCCTACGAGCAGTACTTC.

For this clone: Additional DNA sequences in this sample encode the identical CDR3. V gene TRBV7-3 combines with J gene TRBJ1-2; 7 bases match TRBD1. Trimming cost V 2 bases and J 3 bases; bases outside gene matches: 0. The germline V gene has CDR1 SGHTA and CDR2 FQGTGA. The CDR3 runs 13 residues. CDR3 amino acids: CASSLGTDYGYTF. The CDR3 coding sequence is TGTGCCAGCAGCTTAGGGACAGACTATGGCTACACCTTC.

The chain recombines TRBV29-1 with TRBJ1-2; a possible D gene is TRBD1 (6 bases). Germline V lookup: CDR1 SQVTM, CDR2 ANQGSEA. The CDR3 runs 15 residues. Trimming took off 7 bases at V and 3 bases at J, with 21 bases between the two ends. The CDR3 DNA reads TGCAGCGCTCAAGGACAGTCGGGTTTCGACTATGGCTACACCTTC. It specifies CSAQGQSGFDYGYTF. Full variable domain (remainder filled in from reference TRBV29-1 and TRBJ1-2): SAVISQKPSRDICQRGTSLTIQCQVDSQVTMMFWYRQQPGQSLTLIATANQGSEATYESGFVIDKFPISRPNLTFSTLTVSNMSPEDSSIYLCSAQGQSGFDYGYTFGSGTRLTVV.

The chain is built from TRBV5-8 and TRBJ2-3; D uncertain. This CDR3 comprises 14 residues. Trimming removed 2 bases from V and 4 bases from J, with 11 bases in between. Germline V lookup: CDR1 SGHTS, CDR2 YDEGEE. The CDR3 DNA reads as TGTGCCAGCAGCTTAACACGGGTCGCAGATACGCAGTATTTT. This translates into CASSLTRVADTQYF.

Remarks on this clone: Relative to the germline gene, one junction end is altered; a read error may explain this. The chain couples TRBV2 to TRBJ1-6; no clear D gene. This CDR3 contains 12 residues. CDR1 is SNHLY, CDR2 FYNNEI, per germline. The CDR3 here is CASSDAREGRIF. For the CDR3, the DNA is TGTGCCAGCAGTGACGCCCGGGAGGGTCGTATCTTT. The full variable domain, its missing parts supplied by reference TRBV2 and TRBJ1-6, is EPEVTQTPSHQVTQMGQEVILRCVPISNHLYFYWYRQILGQKVEFLVSFYNNEISEKSEIFDDQFSVERPDGSNFTLKIRSTKLEDSAMYFCASSDAREGRIFGNGTRLTVT.

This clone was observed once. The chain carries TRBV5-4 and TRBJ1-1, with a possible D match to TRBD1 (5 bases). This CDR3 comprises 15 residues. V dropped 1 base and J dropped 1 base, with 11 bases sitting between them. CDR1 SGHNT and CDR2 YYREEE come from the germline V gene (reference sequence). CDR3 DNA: TGTGCCAGCAGCTTGCCCAGGGCGGCGAACACTGAAGCTTTCTTT. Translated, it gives CASSLPRAANTEAFF.

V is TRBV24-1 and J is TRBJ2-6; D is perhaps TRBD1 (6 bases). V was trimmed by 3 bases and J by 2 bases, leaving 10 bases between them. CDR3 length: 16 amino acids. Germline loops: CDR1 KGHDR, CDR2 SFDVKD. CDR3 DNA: TGTGCCACCAGTGATGCAACAGGGACTGGGGCCAACGTCCTGACTTTC. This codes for CATSDATGTGANVLTF.